What follows is one TCR beta chain and its context. CDR1 SGDLS and CDR2 YYNGEE come from the germline V gene. V lost 0 bases, J lost 2 bases, and 4 bases stayed unmatched. The CDR3 covers 16 residues. The record originates from a study of T cell changes during pregnancy in multiple sclerosis. Data came from immunoSEQ multiplex PCR; TCRdb stores just in-frame clones and leaves some out. The sample has roughly 48,000 clones, around 92% seen once. This sequence originates from a female donor with multiple sclerosis, enrolled in a pregnancy study. The sample consisted of CD4+ T cells from peripheral blood mononuclear cells, taken in the third trimester of pregnancy. This chain joins TRBV9 and TRBJ1-2; TRBD1 matches at 10 bases. In DNA form, the CDR3 reads TGTGCCAGCAGCGTAGGGACAGGGGGACCCAACTATGGCTACACCTTC. This gives the protein CASSVGTGGPNYGYTF.